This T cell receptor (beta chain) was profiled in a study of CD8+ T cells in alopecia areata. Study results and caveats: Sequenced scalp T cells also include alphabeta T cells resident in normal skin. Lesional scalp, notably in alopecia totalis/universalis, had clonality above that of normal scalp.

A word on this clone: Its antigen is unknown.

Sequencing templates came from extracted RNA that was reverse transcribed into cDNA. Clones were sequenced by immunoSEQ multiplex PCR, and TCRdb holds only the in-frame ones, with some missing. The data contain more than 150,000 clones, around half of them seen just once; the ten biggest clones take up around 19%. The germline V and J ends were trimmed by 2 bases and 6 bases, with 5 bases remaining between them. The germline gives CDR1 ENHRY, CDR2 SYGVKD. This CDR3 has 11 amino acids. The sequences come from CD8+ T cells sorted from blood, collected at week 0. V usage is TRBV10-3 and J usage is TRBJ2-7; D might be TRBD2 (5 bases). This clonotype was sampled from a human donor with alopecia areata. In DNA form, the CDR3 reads TGTGCCATCAGTGAGGGAGGCGAGCAGTACTTC. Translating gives CAISEGGEQYF.